The clone carrying this T cell receptor beta chain has ten or more counts. This sample stems from a study of CD8 T cells in ankylosing spondylitis. Trimming cost V 5 bases and J 0 bases, with 16 bases left between them. This CDR3 has 16 residues. Germline lookup yields CDR1 SGHDT and CDR2 YYEEEE. MiXCR was run by TCRdb on the 5' RACE reads, yielding one entry per CDR3 protein. The table includes more than 300,000 distinct CDR3 sequences, around a tenth detected once. The sequence was obtained from a female donor with ankylosing spondylitis or in good health (not recorded which). The chain links TRBV5-6 to TRBJ2-3; D remains unclear. Input material: blood, either unsorted or a sorted T cell fraction (not recorded which). This chain's CDR3 is CASRPAGSTSTDTQYF. In nucleotides, the CDR3 is TGTGCCAGCAGGCCCGCAGGCTCCACTAGCACAGATACGCAGTATTTT.